What follows are 22 T cell receptor beta chains derived from one specimen sequenced in a study of T cell responses to AZD1222 COVID-19 vaccine. Method: immunoSEQ multiplex PCR; TCRdb's copy keeps in-frame clones and lacks some. The sample has approximately 180,000 clones, 88% seen once; the top ten hold roughly a quarter. The sequenced sample was peripheral blood, obtained 28 days after the second AZD1222 dose. The receptors were gathered from an adult who received the AZD1222 COVID-19 vaccine.

The genes are TRBV28 and TRBJ1-5; tentative D call: TRBD1 (6 bases). V was shortened by 4 bases and J by 2 bases, with 15 bases between the two germline ends. The length of the CDR3 is 16 residues. Germline-derived CDR1 and CDR2 are MDHEN and SYDVKM. The CDR3 DNA sequence: TGTGCCAGCAGTTCCACCGGGGGCCGGGGCAATCAGCCCCAGCATTTT. It encodes CASSSTGGRGNQPQHF.

Here the CDR3 DNA reads TGCAGTGCTAGCACTAGGTTCGAGCAGTACTTC. Its protein is CSASTRFEQYF. The chain has TRBV20-1 and TRBJ2-7, with D possibly TRBD2 on 5 matching bases. Germline-derived CDR1 and CDR2 are DFQATT and SNEGSKA (reference sequence). V was pared by 3 bases and J by 6 bases, with 9 bases between. This CDR3 is 11 amino acids long.

V and J are TRBV20-1 and TRBJ2-1, with D unclear. This CDR3 contains 11 residues. CDR1 and CDR2 from the germline V gene are DFQATT and SNEGSKA (reference sequence). V lost 0 bases to trimming and J lost 10 bases, with 7 bases between them. The CDR3 bases are TGCAGTGCTAGAGATCTGGGGGAGCAGTTCTTC. Translated, it gives CSARDLGEQFF.

This clone came up once. The chain employs TRBV4-2 and TRBJ2-3; D not certain. This CDR3 has 15 residues. Trimming shortened V by 1 base and J by 0 bases, and 8 bases separated the two germline ends. CDR1 and CDR2 from the germline V gene are LGHNA and YNFKEQ. This chain's CDR3 is CASSQVELSTDTQYF. For the CDR3, the DNA is TGTGCCAGCAGCCAAGTTGAACTAAGCACAGATACGCAGTATTTT.

As for this clone: The same CDR3 is also encoded by other DNA sequences in this sample. The rearrangement links TRBV19 to TRBJ1-1, with 8 bases aligning to TRBD1. Germline V gene data show CDR1 as LNHDA and CDR2 as SQIVND (reference sequence). Trimming at V came to 5 bases and at J to 2 bases, leaving 7 bases not matched to a gene. This CDR3 is 15 amino acids long. CDR3 protein: CASSSPGTGNTEAFF. In DNA form, the CDR3 reads TGTGCCAGTAGTTCCCCCGGGACAGGCAACACTGAAGCTTTCTTT. Combining the CDR3 with reference TRBV19 and TRBJ1-1 gives the whole variable domain DGGITQSPKYLFRKEGQNVTLSCEQNLNHDAMYWYRQDPGQGLRLIYYSQIVNDFQKGDIAEGYSVSREKKESFPLTVTSAQKNPTAFYLCASSSPGTGNTEAFFGQGTRLTVV.

This chain connects TRBV6-5 to TRBJ2-1; D not resolved. V was shortened by 4 bases and J by 10 bases, with 20 bases between the two germline ends. The germline V gene has CDR1 MNHEY and CDR2 SVGAGI. The CDR3 has 15 residues. CDR3 sequence (DNA): TGTGCCAGCAGTTCCGAGACAAGTCCCGGCGGAGAGCAGTTCTTC. Amino acids: CASSSETSPGGEQFF.

In this sample, this clone turned up a few times. CDR3 loop: CASRISYEQYF. Here the CDR3 DNA reads TGTGCCAGCAGGATCTCCTACGAGCAGTACTTC. V is TRBV7-2 and J is TRBJ2-7; D unclear. The germline V gene encodes CDR1 SGHTA and CDR2 FQGNSA. The V end was cut by 6 bases, the J end by 0 bases, with 3 bases between. The CDR3 is 11 amino acids.

The chain employs TRBV24-1 and TRBJ1-2, with 7 bases matching TRBD1. The CDR3 totals 17 residues. Per the germline V gene, CDR1 is KGHDR and CDR2 is SFDVKD. Germline trimming cut 3 bases from V and 3 bases from J; bases unmatched to any gene: 12. This CDR3 reads CATSDGTTGLNYYGYTF. The CDR3 coding sequence is TGTGCCACCAGTGATGGAACGACAGGGCTGAACTACTATGGCTACACCTTC.

There are a few counts of this clone. The chain joins TRBV24-1 to TRBJ1-5, with 11 bases matching TRBD1. V dropped 3 bases and J dropped 6; count of bases not matched to a gene: 6. This CDR3 has 16 amino acids. Germline V gene sequence: CDR1 KGHDR, CDR2 SFDVKD. CDR3 coding DNA: TGTGCCACCAGTGATCCCGGGACAGGGGGTAGTCAGCCCCAGCATTTT. This translates into CATSDPGTGGSQPQHF.

The chain is built from TRBV9 and TRBJ2-1; maybe TRBD2 (6 bases). Germline V gene data show CDR1 as SGDLS and CDR2 as YYNGEE. The V gene lost 6 bases and the J gene lost 9 bases, with 19 bases spanning the gap. This CDR3 contains 14 residues. CDR3 DNA: TGTGCCAGCACCCCTTATGCGGGGACGGGTGAGCAGTTCTTC. Residues: CASTPYAGTGEQFF.

This chain connects TRBV4-3 to TRBJ2-7, with a possible D match to TRBD2 (5 bases). In germline, CDR1 is LGHNA, CDR2 YSLEER. Trimming shortened V by 1 base and J by 0 bases, and 7 bases separated the two germline ends. This CDR3 spans 14 amino acids. The CDR3 region has the DNA TGCGCCAGCAGCCAAGGGACTTTCTCCTACGAGCAGTACTTC. This codes for CASSQGTFSYEQYF.

The chain couples TRBV4-3 to TRBJ2-1; 7 nucleotides line up with TRBD1. Germline CDR1 is LGHNA and CDR2 is YSLEER. This CDR3 is 16 amino acids long. V was pared by 0 bases and J by 1 base, with 3 bases of the junction left unmatched. DNA of the CDR3: TGCGCCAGCAGCCAAGACTGGGGACAGTCCTACAATGAGCAGTTCTTC. Translated: CASSQDWGQSYNEQFF.

J is TRBJ2-7 and V is TRBV5-6, with a possible D match to TRBD2 (6 bases). The germline V and J ends were trimmed by 4 bases and 7 bases, with 21 bases remaining between them. This CDR3 has 15 amino acids. Germline V gene data show CDR1 as SGHDT and CDR2 as YYEEEE. CDR3 amino acids: CASSLGPGTRDEQYF. CDR3 DNA sequence: TGTGCCAGCAGCCTCGGCCCCGGGACTCGAGATGAGCAGTACTTC.

The V gene is TRBV4-2, the J gene TRBJ1-5; TRBD1 agrees at 11 bases. V lost 4 bases, J lost 3 bases, and 23 bases stayed unmatched. The CDR3 totals 22 residues. Germline V gene lookup returns CDR1 LGHNA and CDR2 YNFKEQ. The DNA of the CDR3 is TGTGCCAGCAGCCGGGCTCCCTTTTCCGGCCCGGGACAGGGGGTTACCAATCAGCCCCAGCATTTT. Encoded protein: CASSRAPFSGPGQGVTNQPQHF.

The chain uses TRBV28 and TRBJ1-6; TRBD1 is a possible D gene (5 bases). This CDR3 is built from 14 residues. Germline CDR1 and CDR2: MDHEN and SYDVKM. The V gene lost 6 bases and the J gene lost 9 bases, with 15 bases spanning the gap. CDR3 coding DNA: TGTGCCAGCAGCCCCAGGGTGTCCTCTTCACCCCTCCACTTT. Translation gives CASSPRVSSSPLHF.

The chain recombines TRBV7-3 with TRBJ2-3; TRBD1 matches at 9 bases. The CDR3 totals 16 residues. Looked up from germline, CDR1 is SGHTA and CDR2 is FQGTGA. Trimming removed 3 bases from V and 0 bases from J; junction bases left unmatched: 4. CDR3 sequence reads: CASSLTGQGSTDTQYF. Written as DNA, the CDR3 is TGTGCCAGCAGCTTGACGGGACAGGGTAGCACAGATACGCAGTATTTT.

The chain carries TRBV6-2 or TRBV6-3 and TRBJ2-7, with D uncertain. V was shortened by 6 bases and J by 6 bases, with 9 bases between the two germline ends. The CDR3 has 11 residues. Germline V gene lookup returns CDR1 MNHEY and CDR2 SVGEGT. CDR3 amino acids: CASSHASEQYF. The CDR3 region has the DNA TGTGCCAGCAGCCACGCATCCGAGCAGTACTTC.

This chain joins TRBV3-1 (or the pseudogene TRBV3-2) and TRBJ2-5; the match to TRBD2 covers 11 bases. The CDR3 extends over 17 amino acids. V lost 2 bases and J lost 1; bases outside the gene matches: 6. The germline V gene has CDR1 LGHDT and CDR2 YNNKEL (reference sequence). CDR3 protein: CASSQRTGTSGQETQYF. CDR3 bases: TGTGCCAGCAGCCAAAGGACCGGGACTAGCGGCCAAGAGACCCAGTACTTC.

The chain has TRBV6-2 or TRBV6-3 and TRBJ2-1; the match to TRBD1 covers 8 bases. V lost 2 bases and J lost 3; bases outside the gene matches: 9. Per the germline V gene, CDR1 is MNHEY and CDR2 is SVGEGT. The CDR3 is 17 residues long. The CDR3 sequence is CASSYGRTGNVYNEQFF. The CDR3 DNA follows: TGTGCCAGCAGTTACGGCCGGACAGGGAACGTCTACAATGAGCAGTTCTTC.

The chain uses TRBV5-1 and TRBJ1-5; D uncertain. The CDR3 runs 15 residues. V lost 0 bases to trimming and J lost 0 bases, with 7 bases between them. CDR1 and CDR2 from the germline V gene are SGHRS and YFSETQ. The CDR3 spells CASSLGPNSNQPQHF. The CDR3 region has the DNA TGCGCCAGCAGCTTGGGCCCGAATAGCAATCAGCCCCAGCATTTT.

The chain has TRBV28 and TRBJ2-6; D is undetermined. The ends were cut back, 5 bases at V and 0 bases at J, with 8 bases in the middle. The CDR3 totals 15 residues. Looked up from germline, CDR1 is MDHEN and CDR2 is SYDVKM. The CDR3 loop reads CASSTTASGANVLTF. In DNA, the CDR3 is TGTGCCAGCAGTACTACAGCCTCTGGGGCCAACGTCCTGACTTTC. The full variable domain, its missing parts supplied by reference TRBV28 and TRBJ2-6, is DVKVTQSSRYLVKRTGEKVFLECVQDMDHENMFWYRQDPGLGLRLIYFSYDVKMKEKGDIPEGYSVSREKKERFSLILESASTNQTSMYLCASSTTASGANVLTFGAGSRLTVL.

The CDR3 DNA reads as TGTGCCAGTCTGGACCCCTTGCGCGGCTACACCTTC. Protein: CASLDPLRGYTF. The chain is built from TRBV19 and TRBJ1-2; D is unclear. CDR3 length equals 12 residues. Trimming cost V 8 bases and J 8 bases, with 15 bases left between them. Germline CDR1 LNHDA, CDR2 SQIVND (reference sequence). The whole variable domain, remainder taken from reference TRBV19 and TRBJ1-2, is DGGITQSPKYLFRKEGQNVTLSCEQNLNHDAMYWYRQDPGQGLRLIYYSQIVNDFQKGDIAEGYSVSREKKESFPLTVTSAQKNPTAFYLCASLDPLRGYTFGSGTRLTVV.